The T cell receptor (beta chain) under discussion was sequenced for a study of STAT5B mutations in CD4+ large granular lymphocyte leukemia. Here immunoSEQ multiplex PCR was the method, and the copy in TCRdb shows in-frame clones only, minus some. The sample has 40,000 or so clones, around 80% seen once. There are 16 residues in the CDR3. Germline V lookup: CDR1 MNHNY, CDR2 SVGAGI (reference sequence). The V and J ends lost 4 bases and 5 bases respectively, with 20 bases between them. The V and J genes are TRBV6-6 and TRBJ1-2; a possible D gene is TRBD1 (6 bases). The material sequenced was CD4+ T cells from blood buffy coats. This TCR came from a human donor in good health. CDR3 amino acids: CASSSTFPGTTYGYTF. The CDR3 region has the DNA TGTGCCAGCAGTTCAACCTTCCCCGGGACAACATATGGCTACACCTTC.